This T cell receptor (beta chain) was sequenced in a study of blood T cell repertoires in COVID-19. The CDR3 covers 16 residues. With 1 base removed from V and 1 base from J, the gap between germline ends came to 12 bases. Germline V gene sequence: CDR1 MNHNS, CDR2 SASEGT. Clones were read by immunoSEQ multiplex PCR, and TCRdb kept only the in-frame ones, dropping some. The sample consists of some 250,000 clones, under 95% of them appearing once. Membership in each cohort depended on participant-reported clinical history. The receptor comes from a woman aged 40 to 55 with acute COVID-19. This chain joins TRBV6-1 and TRBJ2-3, with a tentative D call TRBD2 (7 bases). Sequencing was performed on PBMCs or T cells enriched from blood (not recorded which). This chain's CDR3 is CASSEEGGRGTDTQYF. In nucleotides, the CDR3 is TGTGCCAGCAGTGAAGAAGGGGGGAGGGGCACAGATACGCAGTATTTT.